The 28 T cell receptor beta chains listed next were all sequenced from one sample in a study of blood T cell repertoires in COVID-19. Using immunoSEQ multiplex PCR, the repertoire was profiled, and TCRdb retains in-frame clones only, with some absent. The sample includes over 250,000 clones, approximately 88% of them seen just once. The specimen was peripheral blood. Every receptor here comes from a human donor with COVID-19, enrolled during active disease. The donor label of this sample is uncertain.

The V gene is TRBV6-5, the J gene TRBJ2-3; D ambiguous. The CDR3 sequence is 12 residues long. Trimming stripped 8 bases from V and 4 bases from J, with 10 bases between. Germline V gene lookup returns CDR1 MNHEY and CDR2 SVGAGI. CDR3 DNA: TGTGCCAGCTCTAGAGGCCCAGATACGCAGTATTTT. Amino acids: CASSRGPDTQYF.

The chain is built from TRBV2 and TRBJ2-1; D may be TRBD2 (5 bases). The CDR3 consists of 12 residues. The V gene's germline CDR1 is SNHLY and CDR2 FYNNEI. The V gene lost 11 bases and the J gene lost 8 bases, with 16 bases spanning the gap. The CDR3 nucleotides are TGTGCCCTCGGAAGGACTGGCGATGAGCAGTTCTTC. Its translation: CALGRTGDEQFF.

This chain connects TRBV30 to TRBJ2-3, with a tentative D call TRBD1 (6 bases). V dropped 5 bases and J dropped 6 bases, with 9 bases sitting between them. The CDR3 consists of 11 residues. The germline V gene has CDR1 GTSNPN and CDR2 SVGIG (reference sequence). The CDR3 DNA is TGTGCCTGGGGGACATCCGATACGCAGTATTTT. Translating it yields CAWGTSDTQYF.

The V gene is TRBV11-2, the J gene TRBJ1-2; 11 nucleotides line up with TRBD1. J gave up 4 bases and V 6 bases, and 16 bases lay outside the gene matches. Looked up from germline, CDR1 is SGHAT and CDR2 is FQNNGV. CDR3 length equals 18 residues. The CDR3 DNA reads TGTGCCAGCAGTTCTACCTATCCCGGGACAGGGGGAATCTATGGCTACACCTTC. This gives the protein CASSSTYPGTGGIYGYTF. The full variable domain, its missing parts supplied by reference TRBV11-2 and TRBJ1-2, is EAGVAQSPRYKIIEKRQSVAFWCNPISGHATLYWYQQILGQGPKLLIQFQNNGVVDDSQLPKDRFSAERLKGVDSTLKIQPAKLEDSAVYLCASSSTYPGTGGIYGYTFGSGTRLTVV.

The V call is TRBV4-1, the J call TRBJ1-5, with no clear D. The CDR3 is 13 residues long. CDR1 and CDR2 from the germline V gene are MGHRA and YSYEKL. V was cut by 3 bases and J by 5 bases, with 8 bases left in between. The CDR3 bases are TGCGCCAGCAGCCAGTATATAGATCAGCCCCAGCATTTT. Its protein product is CASSQYIDQPQHF.

CDR3 amino acids: CASTRTGDEKLFF. The CDR3 DNA follows: TGTGCCAGCACAAGGACAGGGGATGAAAAACTGTTTTTT. The chain is built from TRBV2 and TRBJ1-4; 9 bases agree with TRBD1. J was trimmed by 6 bases and V by 7 bases; bases with no gene match: 3. Germline CDR1 and CDR2: SNHLY and FYNNEI. The CDR3 loop spans 13 amino acids.

This clone was observed a few times. The chain employs TRBV6-5 and TRBJ1-4, with a tentative D call TRBD1 (6 bases). The CDR3 length is 15 residues. Trimming cost V 2 bases and J 7 bases, with 14 bases left between them. CDR1 is MNHEY and CDR2 is SVGAGI in the germline V gene. CDR3 sequence: CASSYDPHRAEKLFF. CDR3 DNA sequence: TGTGCCAGCAGTTACGACCCCCACAGGGCTGAAAAACTGTTTTTT.

J is TRBJ2-7 and V is TRBV2, with TRBD1 matching over 8 bases. V lost 7 bases and J lost 6; bases outside the gene matches: 14. The germline V gene encodes CDR1 SNHLY and CDR2 FYNNEI. CDR3 length: 15 amino acids. As DNA, the CDR3 is TGTGCCAGCAAACTGAACACCGGGACAGGCTTCGAGCAGTACTTC. It is translated as CASKLNTGTGFEQYF.

This chain links TRBV19 with TRBJ2-1; tentatively, D is TRBD1 (6 bases). Per germline, CDR1 LNHDA and CDR2 SQIVND (reference sequence). The CDR3 is made up of 15 amino acids. With 1 base removed from V and 3 bases from J, the gap between germline ends came to 10 bases. CDR3 sequence reads: CASSIAAQGYNEQFF. In DNA, the CDR3 is TGTGCCAGTAGTATAGCGGCACAGGGCTACAATGAGCAGTTCTTC. Full variable domain (rest looked up from reference TRBV19 and TRBJ2-1): DGGITQSPKYLFRKEGQNVTLSCEQNLNHDAMYWYRQDPGQGLRLIYYSQIVNDFQKGDIAEGYSVSREKKESFPLTVTSAQKNPTAFYLCASSIAAQGYNEQFFGPGTRLTVL.

The rearrangement uses TRBV5-6 and TRBJ1-5; D uncertain. The length of the CDR3 is 13 residues. Germline CDR1 and CDR2: SGHDT and YYEEEE. Trimming removed 0 bases at V and 8 bases at J, with 9 bases between. The CDR3 DNA reads as TGTGCCAGCAGCTTGGGCCGAGTTGAGCCCCAGCATTTT. Translated, it gives CASSLGRVEPQHF. Full variable domain (missing parts from reference TRBV5-6 and TRBJ1-5): DAGVTQSPTHLIKTRGQQVTLRCSPKSGHDTVSWYQQALGQGPQFIFQYYEEEERQRGNFPDRFSGHQFPNYSSELNVNALLLGDSALYLCASSLGRVEPQHFGDGTRLSIL.

CDR3 DNA: TGTGCCAGCTCCGGGACAGGGCCCTACGAGCAGTACTTC. It encodes CASSGTGPYEQYF. This rearrangement joins TRBV19 to TRBJ2-7; 9 bases fit TRBD1. V was pared by 9 bases and J by 2 bases, with 5 bases of the junction left unmatched. This CDR3 is 13 amino acids long. Germline loops: CDR1 LNHDA, CDR2 SQIVND (reference sequence).

V is TRBV30 and J is TRBJ1-1, with D hard to call. CDR3 length: 13 residues. Trimming took 8 bases from V and 0 from J, leaving 13 bases between them. In germline, CDR1 is GTSNPN, CDR2 SVGIG (reference sequence). The DNA for the CDR3 is TGTGCCAGCCGACATGTCCTGAACACTGAAGCTTTCTTT. Protein product: CASRHVLNTEAFF.

The rearrangement links TRBV5-6 to TRBJ2-2, with 8 bases fitting TRBD1. CDR1 and CDR2 from the germline V gene are SGHDT and YYEEEE. V lost 2 bases and J lost 3; bases outside the gene matches: 15. The CDR3 length is 19 residues. The CDR3 loop reads CASSFLAAGGQGDTGELFF. The CDR3 DNA reads as TGTGCCAGCAGCTTCCTCGCAGCGGGTGGACAGGGCGACACCGGGGAGCTGTTTTTT. The whole variable domain, remainder taken from reference TRBV5-6 and TRBJ2-2, is DAGVTQSPTHLIKTRGQQVTLRCSPKSGHDTVSWYQQALGQGPQFIFQYYEEEERQRGNFPDRFSGHQFPNYSSELNVNALLLGDSALYLCASSFLAAGGQGDTGELFFGEGSRLTVL.

CDR3 sequence: CASSLVVDRDDNEQFF. For the CDR3, the DNA is TGTGCCAGCAGCTTAGTGGTTGACAGGGACGACAATGAGCAGTTCTTC. The chain carries TRBV7-2 and TRBJ2-1; TRBD1 matches 7 bases. V trimming: 1 base; J trimming: 5 bases; junction bases outside the gene matches: 8. Germline V CDR1 and CDR2: SGHTA, FQGNSA. This CDR3 comprises 16 residues.

V gene TRBV18 combines with J gene TRBJ2-3; the D is unclear. The V gene's germline CDR1 is KGHSH and CDR2 LQKENI. The CDR3 extends over 13 amino acids. V was cut by 2 bases and J by 10 bases, with 13 bases left in between. In nucleotides, the CDR3 is TGTGCCAGCTCACCATCCCTGAGCACGGCGCAGTATTTT. As protein: CASSPSLSTAQYF.

The rearrangement uses TRBV5-1 and TRBJ2-1, with TRBD1 matching 11 bases. Germline values: CDR1 SGHRS, CDR2 YFSETQ. Germline trimming cut 4 bases from V and 8 bases from J; bases unmatched to any gene: 8. This CDR3 has 15 residues. The CDR3 loop is CASSGRDRGMDEQFF. The CDR3 bases are TGCGCCAGCAGCGGCCGGGACAGGGGGATGGATGAGCAGTTCTTC.

J is TRBJ2-7 and V is TRBV12-3 or TRBV12-4; possibly TRBD1 for D (6 bases). V was shortened by 3 bases and J by 9 bases, with 15 bases between the two germline ends. CDR3 length equals 13 residues. The CDR3 sequence: CASSFGDRPRQYF. In DNA, the CDR3 is TGTGCCAGCAGTTTTGGAGACAGGCCACGGCAGTACTTC.

V gene TRBV28 combines with J gene TRBJ1-3; D may be TRBD1 (5 bases). The V end lost 6 bases, the J end lost 4 bases, and 16 bases lay between the germline ends. This CDR3 comprises 15 residues. CDR1 MDHEN and CDR2 SYDVKM come from the germline V gene. CDR3 residues: CASSSQGRPGNTIYF. Written as DNA, the CDR3 is TGTGCCAGCAGCTCTCAGGGAAGACCCGGAAACACCATATATTTT.

V usage is TRBV7-2 and J usage is TRBJ1-2; D might be TRBD1 (6 bases). The V gene's germline CDR1 is SGHTA and CDR2 FQGNSA. V lost 1 base and J 4 bases, leaving 10 bases between the germline ends. The CDR3 length is 14 residues. The chain's CDR3 is CASSLGGQPYGYTF. In nucleotides, the CDR3 is TGTGCCAGCAGCTTAGGTGGACAGCCCTATGGCTACACCTTC.

This clone was observed a handful of times. The J gene is TRBJ1-5, the V gene TRBV27, with D maybe TRBD1 (5 bases). This CDR3 contains 14 residues. Germline CDR1 is MNHEY and CDR2 is SMNVEV (reference sequence). V dropped 6 bases and J dropped 9 bases, with 18 bases sitting between them. The CDR3 DNA reads as TGTGCCAGCAGCCGCACAGGTCCCAGAGGGCCCCAGCATTTT. Its protein is CASSRTGPRGPQHF.

CDR3 amino acids: CASSPTQRGGTNEQYF. The CDR3 DNA follows: TGTGCCAGCTCACCAACACAGCGCGGGGGTACCAACGAGCAGTACTTC. The V call is TRBV18, the J call TRBJ2-7; the match to TRBD2 covers 7 bases. With V trimmed by 2 bases and J by 5 bases, 12 bases remained unmatched. Per the germline V gene, CDR1 is KGHSH and CDR2 is LQKENI. The CDR3 runs 16 residues.

V gene TRBV19 combines with J gene TRBJ1-5; D might be TRBD1 (6 bases). The V and J ends lost 3 bases and 6 bases respectively, with 21 bases between them. In germline, CDR1 is LNHDA, CDR2 SQIVND (reference sequence). The length of the CDR3 is 17 residues. The CDR3 DNA reads as TGTGCCAGTAGTATGACAGGAGGTAGAACAAGGGGTCAGCCCCAGCATTTT. Translated: CASSMTGGRTRGQPQHF.

The genes are TRBV28 and TRBJ2-7, with 8 bases matching TRBD1. The CDR3 contains 14 residues. From germline, CDR1 is MDHEN and CDR2 SYDVKM. J was trimmed by 6 bases and V by 6 bases; bases with no gene match: 10. The CDR3 spells CASSRGQGMGEQYF. The CDR3 DNA is TGTGCCAGCAGCCGAGGACAGGGCATGGGCGAGCAGTACTTC. The variable domain in full, with the rest retrieved from reference TRBV28 and TRBJ2-7, is DVKVTQSSRYLVKRTGEKVFLECVQDMDHENMFWYRQDPGLGLRLIYFSYDVKMKEKGDIPEGYSVSREKKERFSLILESASTNQTSMYLCASSRGQGMGEQYFGPGTRLTVT.

This clone has just a few counts. This chain joins TRBV11-2 and TRBJ2-5, with 7 bases identical to TRBD2. The CDR3 totals 15 residues. Germline CDR1 and CDR2: SGHAT and FQNNGV. V gave up 3 bases and J gave up 5 bases; unmatched junction bases: 9. The CDR3, as DNA: TGTGCCAGCAGCTTTTCGGGCGGGAGTGGGGAGACCCAGTACTTC. This gives the protein CASSFSGGSGETQYF.

The rearrangement uses TRBV5-8 and TRBJ1-5; TRBD1 aligns across 10 bases. Germline CDR1 SGHTS, CDR2 YDEGEE. V lost 3 bases, J lost 4 bases, and 4 bases stayed unmatched. The CDR3 is 15 residues long. The CDR3 sequence: CASSSRTGGNQPQHF. The CDR3, as DNA: TGTGCCAGCAGCTCGCGGACAGGGGGGAATCAGCCCCAGCATTTT.

This chain connects TRBV10-3 to TRBJ1-2; weak D call: TRBD1 (6 bases). This CDR3 is built from 14 residues. The germline CDR1 and CDR2 sequences are ENHRY and SYGVKD. Trimming removed 0 bases at V and 8 bases at J, with 13 bases between. The CDR3 DNA reads TGTGCCATCAGTGAGTCGAAACAGGGCCGCGGCTACACCTTC. This sequence encodes CAISESKQGRGYTF.

Points on this clone: Other DNA sequences in this sample translate to the same CDR3. The chain uses TRBV5-8 and TRBJ1-5; a possible D gene is TRBD1 (5 bases). Trimming took off 2 bases at V and 5 bases at J, with 5 bases between the two ends. This CDR3 has 12 residues. The germline V gene encodes CDR1 SGHTS and CDR2 YDEGEE. CDR3 in amino acids: CASSFRDQPQHF. The CDR3 nucleotides are TGTGCCAGCAGCTTCAGGGATCAGCCCCAGCATTTT.

The chain recombines TRBV5-1 with TRBJ2-4; D is perhaps TRBD2 (6 bases). The germline V gene encodes CDR1 SGHRS and CDR2 YFSETQ. The V end was cut by 6 bases, the J end by 0 bases, with 16 bases between. The CDR3 runs to 16 residues. The CDR3 DNA reads as TGCGCCAGCAACACAGGCGGGGAACTAGCCAAAAACATTCAGTACTTC. It encodes CASNTGGELAKNIQYF.